The next 21 T cell receptor beta chains were all read from a single sample in a study of CD8 T cells in Susac syndrome. With random hexamers, reverse transcription was performed on about 0.5 to 1 ug of RNA. TCRdb redid the calling of the immunoSEQ multiplex PCR reads with MiXCR, one entry per CDR3 protein. The sample shows about 240,000 distinct CDR3 sequences, about 96% of them seen only once. The sample comprised CD4+ T cells from PBMCs. These TCRs come from a human donor with Susac syndrome.

The chain combines TRBV29-1 with TRBJ2-3; TRBD2 might be the D (6 bases). Trimming pared 7 bases from V and 0 bases from J, leaving 14 bases between. The CDR3 sequence is 14 residues long. Germline values: CDR1 SQVTM, CDR2 ANQGSEA. The CDR3 DNA reads as TGCAGCGGAAAGCGGGCCCTAAGCACAGATACGCAGTATTTT. Its protein product is CSGKRALSTDTQYF.

V gene TRBV5-4 combines with J gene TRBJ2-1; TRBD2 matches at 7 bases. Trimming took 0 bases from V and 5 from J; bases not matched to a gene: 5. The CDR3 is 15 residues long. Germline CDR1 reads SGHNT; CDR2 reads YYREEE (reference sequence). The CDR3 is CASSLELANNNEQFF. The CDR3 coding sequence is TGTGCCAGCAGCTTGGAACTAGCGAACAACAATGAGCAGTTCTTC. Variable domain in full (rest from reference TRBV5-4 and TRBJ2-1): ETGVTQSPTHLIKTRGQQVTLRCSSQSGHNTVSWYQQALGQGPQFIFQYYREEENGRGNFPPRFSGLQFPNYSSELNVNALELDDSALYLCASSLELANNNEQFFGPGTRLTVL.

The chain combines TRBV18 with TRBJ2-4; D is unresolved. Germline CDR1 KGHSH, CDR2 LQKENI. The CDR3 is 14 amino acids. V was cut by 0 bases and J by 4 bases, with 7 bases left in between. CDR3 sequence: CASSPPVTKNIQYF. In DNA, the CDR3 is TGTGCCAGCTCACCACCGGTCACGAAAAACATTCAGTACTTC.

The rearrangement links TRBV28 to TRBJ1-2; D call uncertain. CDR3 length: 14 amino acids. Germline CDR1 and CDR2: MDHEN and SYDVKM. V was shortened by 7 bases and J by 1 base, with 13 bases between the two germline ends. Here the CDR3 DNA reads TGTGCCAGCACCCCACTTGGGGATAACTATGGCTACACCTTC. This encodes CASTPLGDNYGYTF.

This sequence joins TRBV27 and TRBJ1-4; weak D call: TRBD1 (5 bases). The CDR3 covers 14 residues. Trimming took 5 bases from V and 2 from J, leaving 9 bases between them. Germline V gives CDR1 MNHEY, CDR2 SMNVEV (reference sequence). As DNA, the CDR3 is TGTGCCAGCAGTGGGGGGGGGACTAATGAAAAACTGTTTTTT. The encoded protein is CASSGGGTNEKLFF. The whole variable domain, filled in from reference TRBV27 and TRBJ1-4, reads EAQVTQNPRYLITVTGKKLTVTCSQNMNHEYMSWYRQDPGLGLRQIYYSMNVEVTDKGDVPEGYKVSRKEKRNFPLILESPSPNQTSLYFCASSGGGTNEKLFFGSGTQLSVL.

The chain is built from TRBV3-1 and TRBJ2-1; no firm D call. Trimming pared 0 bases from V and 8 bases from J, leaving 5 bases between. Per the germline V gene, CDR1 is LGHDT and CDR2 is YNNKEL (reference sequence). The CDR3 has 12 amino acids. In DNA, the CDR3 is TGTGCCAGCAGCCAAGAGCTCCATGAGCAGTTCTTC. As protein: CASSQELHEQFF.

J is TRBJ1-1 and V is TRBV29-1; 9 positions agree with TRBD1. Germline loops: CDR1 SQVTM, CDR2 ANQGSEA. V dropped 7 bases and J dropped 1; count of bases not matched to a gene: 1. There are 12 residues in the CDR3. The CDR3 nucleotides read TGCAGCGGGGACAGGGCGAACACTGAAGCTTTCTTT. Amino acids: CSGDRANTEAFF. The whole variable domain, filled in from reference TRBV29-1 and TRBJ1-1, reads SAVISQKPSRDICQRGTSLTIQCQVDSQVTMMFWYRQQPGQSLTLIATANQGSEATYESGFVIDKFPISRPNLTFSTLTVSNMSPEDSSIYLCSGDRANTEAFFGQGTRLTVV.

This clonotype was seen a handful of times. The CDR3 here is CSVGQGASTDTQYF. As DNA, the CDR3 is TGCAGTGTCGGACAGGGGGCGTCAACAGATACGCAGTATTTT. The rearrangement links TRBV20-1 to TRBJ2-3, with 11 nucleotides matching TRBD1. The germline gives CDR1 DFQATT, CDR2 SNEGSKA (reference sequence). The CDR3 has 14 residues. With V trimmed by 7 bases and J by 3 bases, 6 bases remained unmatched.

The gene calls are TRBV29-1 and TRBJ1-4; unclear D gene. The germline V and J ends were trimmed by 7 bases and 0 bases, with 6 bases remaining between them. The CDR3 runs to 12 residues. Germline lookup yields CDR1 SQVTM and CDR2 ANQGSEA. CDR3 region: CSAIATNEKLFF. The CDR3 DNA reads TGCAGCGCGATCGCAACTAATGAAAAACTGTTTTTT.

V usage is TRBV3-1 and J usage is TRBJ2-7; D is uncertain. Germline V gene data show CDR1 as LGHDT and CDR2 as YNNKEL (reference sequence). V was clipped by 2 bases and J by 3 bases, with 11 bases between them. The CDR3 contains 14 residues. CDR3 sequence (DNA): TGTGCCAGCAGCCAATCGGTCTATATCTACGAGCAGTACTTC. Protein product: CASSQSVYIYEQYF.

This chain links TRBV5-4 with TRBJ2-2; 7 bases match TRBD2. The CDR3 totals 16 residues. Per the germline V gene, CDR1 is SGHNT and CDR2 is YYREEE (reference sequence). The J segment lost 3 bases and the V segment lost 4 bases, leaving 9 bases of the junction unmatched. As DNA, the CDR3 is TGTGCCAGCAGCGACGACTCTAGCGGCGACACCGGGGAGCTGTTTTTT. Its translation is CASSDDSSGDTGELFF.

This chain uses TRBV29-1 with TRBJ2-7; 8 bases map to TRBD1. Germline V lookup: CDR1 SQVTM, CDR2 ANQGSEA. The V segment lost 6 bases and the J segment 0 bases; nucleotides outside the gene matches: 10. The length of the CDR3 is 15 residues. CDR3 region: CSVVRDRRSSYEQYF. The CDR3 DNA reads as TGCAGCGTGGTCCGGGACAGGAGGAGCTCCTACGAGCAGTACTTC.

V is TRBV18 and J is TRBJ2-1, with 8 bases lining up with TRBD1. The CDR3 runs to 16 residues. Trimming at V came to 0 bases and at J to 8 bases, leaving 9 bases not matched to a gene. Germline assignment: CDR1 KGHSH and CDR2 LQKENI. CDR3 residues: CASSPPGQGFRDEQFF. The CDR3 DNA sequence: TGTGCCAGCTCACCACCCGGACAGGGATTCAGGGATGAGCAGTTCTTC.

This rearrangement joins TRBV7-8 to TRBJ2-5; 7 bases match TRBD2. J gave up 5 bases and V 3 bases, and 9 bases lay outside the gene matches. Germline V CDR1 and CDR2: SGHVS, FQNEAQ. The CDR3 contains 15 residues. This chain's CDR3 is CASSFLADRGETQYF. In DNA form, the CDR3 reads TGTGCCAGCAGCTTTCTAGCGGACCGAGGGGAGACCCAGTACTTC.

V and J are TRBV20-1 and TRBJ2-5; possibly TRBD1 for D (6 bases). Germline V gene lookup returns CDR1 DFQATT and CDR2 SNEGSKA (reference sequence). V lost 6 bases and J lost 2, with 13 bases in between. The CDR3 length is 13 residues. The CDR3 protein is CSASYGQQETQYF. The DNA of the CDR3 is TGCAGTGCCAGTTACGGACAGCAAGAGACCCAGTACTTC.

The chain carries TRBV28 and TRBJ1-1, with TRBD1 as a possible D gene (5 bases). Trimming left V 5 bases short and J 3 bases short, with 13 bases between. The CDR3 loop spans 14 amino acids. Germline V lookup: CDR1 MDHEN, CDR2 SYDVKM. Here the CDR3 reads CASSGIGGDTEAFF. The CDR3 nucleotides read TGTGCCAGCAGTGGGATCGGGGGGGACACTGAAGCTTTCTTT. The whole variable domain, filled in from reference TRBV28 and TRBJ1-1, reads DVKVTQSSRYLVKRTGEKVFLECVQDMDHENMFWYRQDPGLGLRLIYFSYDVKMKEKGDIPEGYSVSREKKERFSLILESASTNQTSMYLCASSGIGGDTEAFFGQGTRLTVV.

This chain connects TRBV5-1 to TRBJ2-1; 10 nucleotides agree with TRBD2. V lost 2 bases to trimming and J lost 6 bases; unmatched junction nucleotides: 5. The V gene's germline CDR1 is SGHRS and CDR2 YFSETQ. The length of the CDR3 is 15 residues. The DNA of the CDR3 is TGCGCCAGCAGCTTTAGCCTAGCGGGAGCCAATGAGCAGTTCTTC. It yields the protein CASSFSLAGANEQFF.

The V call is TRBV3-1, the J call TRBJ1-5; D not certain. Germline V CDR1 and CDR2: LGHDT, YNNKEL (reference sequence). The V end lost 1 base, the J end lost 3 bases, and 7 bases lay between the germline ends. CDR3 length: 14 amino acids. As DNA, the CDR3 is TGTGCCAGCAGCCAAGGACTCCCCAATCAGCCCCAGCATTTT. As protein: CASSQGLPNQPQHF.

CDR3 region: CSARRSAADYEQFF. In nucleotides, the CDR3 is TGCAGTGCTAGGAGGTCGGCCGCCGACTATGAGCAGTTCTTC. The chain combines TRBV20-1 with TRBJ2-1; D unresolved. CDR3 length equals 14 residues. V was cut by 3 bases and J by 8 bases, with 17 bases left in between. CDR1 and CDR2 from the germline V gene are DFQATT and SNEGSKA (reference sequence).

The chain employs TRBV5-4 and TRBJ2-7, with D hard to call. Trimming cost V 4 bases and J 4 bases, with 12 bases left between them. This CDR3 has 13 amino acids. Germline assignment: CDR1 SGHNT and CDR2 YYREEE (reference sequence). This chain's CDR3 is CASSGPNAYEQYF. CDR3 coding DNA: TGTGCCAGCAGCGGGCCCAACGCGTACGAGCAGTACTTC. The full variable domain, rest sourced from reference TRBV5-4 and TRBJ2-7, is ETGVTQSPTHLIKTRGQQVTLRCSSQSGHNTVSWYQQALGQGPQFIFQYYREEENGRGNFPPRFSGLQFPNYSSELNVNALELDDSALYLCASSGPNAYEQYFGPGTRLTVT.

J is TRBJ1-4 and V is TRBV29-1, with TRBD1 matching over 8 bases. Germline CDR1 and CDR2: SQVTM and ANQGSEA. This CDR3 region has 13 residues. J gave up 8 bases and V 4 bases, and 6 bases lay outside the gene matches. CDR3 in DNA: TGCAGCGTTGCGACAGGGGCGGGGGAAAAACTGTTTTTT. This sequence encodes CSVATGAGEKLFF. The variable domain in full, completed from reference TRBV29-1 and TRBJ1-4, reads SAVISQKPSRDICQRGTSLTIQCQVDSQVTMMFWYRQQPGQSLTLIATANQGSEATYESGFVIDKFPISRPNLTFSTLTVSNMSPEDSSIYLCSVATGAGEKLFFGSGTQLSVL.